This T cell receptor beta chain was sequenced during a study of PD-1 blockade in mismatch repair-deficient tumors. Across the whole study: Patients had some twelve mismatch repair-deficient cancer types, all previously treated and progressing.

Generated by immunoSEQ multiplex PCR, the TCRdb table keeps only in-frame clones and is missing some. The data show more than 40,000 clones, more than 75% seen once. Germline assignment: CDR1 LNHDA and CDR2 SQIVND (reference sequence). The CDR3 sequence is 14 residues long. V was shortened by 7 bases and J by 8 bases, with 18 bases between the two germline ends. The sample here was peripheral blood, taken 4 weeks after starting pembrolizumab. The rearrangement joins TRBV19 to TRBJ2-1; unclear D gene. This sequence was found in an adult with mismatch repair-deficient cancer. Here the CDR3 DNA reads TGTGCCAGTAACCCTCGAAACTTGGTGGATGAGCAGTTCTTC. This gives the protein CASNPRNLVDEQFF.